This T cell receptor beta chain was retrieved from a study of T cell responses to AZD1222 COVID-19 vaccine. Study-wide findings and caveats: Two AZD1222 administrations were followed by greater Spike-specific TCR breadth and depth. No repertoire was sampled before or during the peak T cell response, only after it.

The germline V gene has CDR1 GTSNPN and CDR2 SVGIG (reference sequence). The CDR3 is 13 amino acids. V dropped 5 bases and J dropped 0 bases, with 10 bases sitting between them. The data were produced by immunoSEQ multiplex PCR, yet TCRdb's version contains in-frame clones alone and is incomplete. In the table there are 70,000 to 90,000 clones, over 75% of which are singletons. For this clone: The antigen is undetermined.

This clonotype originated in an adult who received the AZD1222 COVID-19 vaccine. The rearrangement uses TRBV30 and TRBJ1-1; D is uncertain. The sample here was peripheral blood, taken 28 days after the second AZD1222 dose. The CDR3 spells CAWGPSMNTEAFF. The DNA for the CDR3 is TGTGCCTGGGGCCCATCCATGAACACTGAAGCTTTCTTT.